The T cell receptor (beta chain) described here comes from a study of cytomegalovirus exposure and HLA in healthy donors. On this clone itself: Antigen: not known.

General observations from the study: Evidence from a later analysis indicated that most CMV-associated TCR beta chains looked HLA-restricted.

The CDR3 has 16 amino acids. V shed 0 bases, J shed 5 bases, and the junction held 7 bases outside the gene matches. CDR1 MNHEY and CDR2 SVGAGI come from the germline V gene. PCR primers comprised 60 Vbeta and 13 Jbeta primers. Sequenced by immunoSEQ multiplex PCR; TCRdb stores in-frame clones only, minus some. The sample lists 200,000 to 250,000 clones, under 90% occurring once. The chain combines TRBV6-5 with TRBJ2-1; 7 nucleotides align to TRBD2. The sequenced sample consisted of PBMCs. The origin of this receptor is a human donor in good health. The CDR3 protein is CASSYSISRENNEQFF. The CDR3 DNA follows: TGTGCCAGCAGTTACTCAATCTCGCGGGAGAACAATGAGCAGTTCTTC.